This T cell receptor beta chain was found in a study of cytomegalovirus exposure and HLA in healthy donors. Notes on this clone: The antigen is not known.

Findings of the study overall: For most subjects, TCR beta sequences were reported to predict HLA-A and HLA-B alleles with accuracy.

Primers: 60 Vbeta forward and 13 Jbeta reverse. Per the original data handling: There were around 80 million unique TCR beta chains by a later count, and 8.5 million to 14 million of them were shared. Repertoires were generated with immunoSEQ multiplex PCR, while TCRdb's copy carries only in-frame clones and drops some. For V, J and clone size, that table is used; D and trimming come from the DNA. The sample consists of 250,000 to 350,000 clones, around 90% of them appearing once. Trimming pared 0 bases from V and 4 bases from J, leaving 6 bases between. The CDR3 runs 13 residues. Germline lookup yields CDR1 LGHNA and CDR2 YNFKEQ.

The clonotype originates from a woman aged 18-30 years in good health and CMV-seronegative. Sequenced input: PBMCs. The chain is built from TRBV4-2 and TRBJ1-1; D is undetermined. The CDR3 DNA follows: TGTGCCAGCAGCCAAGACTTTTCCACTGAAGCTTTCTTT. Its translation: CASSQDFSTEAFF.